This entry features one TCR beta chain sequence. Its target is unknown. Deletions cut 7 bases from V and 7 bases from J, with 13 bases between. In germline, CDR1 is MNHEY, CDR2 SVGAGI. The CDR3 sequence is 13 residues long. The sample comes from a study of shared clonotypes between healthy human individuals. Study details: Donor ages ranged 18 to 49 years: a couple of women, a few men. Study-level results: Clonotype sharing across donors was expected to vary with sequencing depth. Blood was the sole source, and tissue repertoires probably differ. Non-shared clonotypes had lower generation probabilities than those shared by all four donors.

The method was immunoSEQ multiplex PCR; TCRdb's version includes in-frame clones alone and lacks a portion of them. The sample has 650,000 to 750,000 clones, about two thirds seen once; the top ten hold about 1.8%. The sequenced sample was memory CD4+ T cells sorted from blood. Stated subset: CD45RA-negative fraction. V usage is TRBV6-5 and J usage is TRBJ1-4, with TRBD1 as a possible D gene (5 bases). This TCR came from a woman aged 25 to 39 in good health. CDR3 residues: CASKRGGVEKLFF. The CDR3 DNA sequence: TGTGCCAGCAAAAGGGGAGGTGTTGAAAAACTGTTTTTT.